The 14 T cell receptor beta chains reported below all come from one sample, sequenced in a study of tumor-infiltrating lymphocytes in primary liver carcinoma (dated by TCRdb to about 2017). Blood RNA was extracted from unsorted whole blood using TRIzol reagent, and germline DNA was obtained with the DNeasy Blood & Tissue kit. TCRdb names Illumina HiSeq 2500 as the instrument used. Starting from approximately 500 ng total RNA, TCRbeta-specific cDNA was produced by reverse transcription with a constant-region primer and ProtoScript II reverse transcriptase. Three nested multiplex PCR rounds, following a slightly modified ARM-PCR procedure, were used to build the TCRbeta libraries. Each of the first two PCR rounds ran for roughly 9 cycles and used multiplex TRBV1-TRBV30 forward primers together with a Cbeta reverse primer. TCRdb reworked the public reads: Q25 trimming with fastp, MiXCR clone assembly, productive beta chains retained. CDR3 protein duplicates are merged, each entry listing the most common genes and DNA. Recorded for this sample are about 320,000 distinct CDR3 sequences; around three fifths of them occurred a single time. The ten largest clones add up to more than 8.5% of the sample.

The sample consisted of peripheral blood. The source of these receptors is a man in his forties with primary liver carcinoma and hepatitis B virus infection.

In the case of this clonotype: A much larger clonotype is one base distant, so this may be a read error. The chain has TRBV29-1 and TRBJ2-2; possibly TRBD2 for D (7 bases). There are 12 residues in the CDR3. Germline CDR1 SQVTM, CDR2 ANQGSEA. The DNA of the CDR3 is TGCAGAGAGGGGGGGGGAACCGGGAAGCTGTTTTTT. Its translation: CREGGGTGKLFF.

The chain is built from TRBV30 and TRBJ2-7, with D hard to call. V was cut by 5 bases and J by 3 bases, with 8 bases left in between. The germline V gene has CDR1 GTSNPN and CDR2 SVGIG (reference sequence). The CDR3 has 11 residues. The CDR3 region is CAWCGDYEQYF. The CDR3 nucleotides read TGTGCCTGGTGTGGTGACTACGAGCAGTACTTC.

In the case of this clonotype: This may be a read error: a much more frequent sequence differs by one nucleotide. This rearrangement joins TRBV4-2 to TRBJ1-4; 8 bases fit TRBD1. Germline lookup yields CDR1 LGHNA and CDR2 YNFKEQ. V trimming: 0 bases; J trimming: 7 bases; junction bases outside the gene matches: 4. The CDR3 totals 15 residues. The CDR3 DNA is TGTGCCAGCAGCCAAGATGACAGGGGAGGTGAAAAACTGTTTTTT. Encoded protein: CASSQDDRGGEKLFF.

This clonotype has a single count. The V and J genes are TRBV19 and TRBJ1-4; perhaps TRBD1 as D (6 bases). The CDR3 spans 14 residues. V was clipped by 5 bases and J by 4 bases, with 11 bases between them. The germline CDR1 and CDR2 sequences are LNHDA and SQIVND (reference sequence). CDR3 in amino acids: CASSDQGNNEKLFF. The CDR3 DNA reads TGTGCCAGTAGTGATCAGGGGAATAATGAAAAACTGTTTTTT.

This clonotype was seen a handful of times. The rearrangement uses TRBV6-1 and TRBJ1-5; D ambiguous. V lost 0 bases and J 2 bases, leaving 11 bases between the germline ends. CDR1 and CDR2 (germline): MNHNS, SASEGT. CDR3 length: 16 amino acids. The CDR3 is CASSEAALLGNQPQHF. The CDR3 DNA reads as TGTGCCAGCAGTGAAGCGGCTTTATTGGGCAATCAGCCCCAGCATTTT.

Comments on this clonotype: In this CDR3 the conserved last residue, phenylalanine or tryptophan, is missing, so a read error is likely. The J gene is TRBJ2-5, the V gene TRBV5-1; 7 nucleotides agree with TRBD2. This CDR3 is built from 16 residues. CDR1 and CDR2 from the germline V gene are SGHRS and YFSETQ. V lost 1 base and J lost 2; bases outside the gene matches: 8. CDR3 nucleotides: TGCGCCAGCAGCTTGACTGGTAGCGGGCAGCAAGAGACCCAGTACTAC. Protein product: CASSLTGSGQQETQYY.

At least ten counts were recorded for this clonotype. The chain employs TRBV6-2 or TRBV6-3 and TRBJ2-6, with D possibly being TRBD1 (5 bases). V shed 6 bases and J shed 1 base, with 10 bases lying between them. The germline V gene has CDR1 MNHEY and CDR2 SVGEGT. The CDR3 loop spans 15 amino acids. The CDR3 spells CASSETGSGANVLTF. As DNA, the CDR3 is TGTGCCAGCAGCGAAACAGGATCTGGGGCCAACGTCCTGACTTTC.

Regarding this clonotype: The junction departs from germline at one end; a sequencing error may be responsible. V gene TRBV30 combines with J gene TRBJ2-5, with D unresolved. This CDR3 has 12 amino acids. Germline V lookup: CDR1 GTSNPN, CDR2 SVGIG (reference sequence). CDR3 protein: CAWGVGQETQYF. CDR3 sequence (DNA): TGTGCCTGGGGTGTAGGACAAGAGACCCAGTACTTC.

Of note for this clonotype: This sequence may be a read error, since a much larger clone differs from it by one base. The V call is TRBV6-1, the J call TRBJ1-5; 9 bases fit TRBD1. This CDR3 is 14 amino acids long. Germline trimming cut 5 bases from V and 4 bases from J; bases unmatched to any gene: 3. Germline values: CDR1 MNHNS, CDR2 SASEGT. In nucleotides, the CDR3 is TGTGCCAGCAGTACTGGGACAGGGAATCAGCCCCAGCATTTT. Translation gives CASSTGTGNQPQHF.

About this clonotype: The CDR3 ends on some other residue instead of the conserved phenylalanine or tryptophan, so this is likely a read error. Because the CDR3's place on the DNA is in doubt, the DNA is left out and the CDR3 is given as listed by TCRdb. The chain joins TRBV4-2 to TRBJ1-2. Termini included, the CDR3 measures 14 amino acids. Germline values: CDR1 LGHNA, CDR2 YNFKEQ. CDR3 in amino acids: CASSPLEGNYSHTL.

This clonotype was counted only a few times. The J gene is TRBJ1-6, the V gene TRBV11-2; a possible D gene is TRBD1 (6 bases). Germline V gene sequence: CDR1 SGHAT, CDR2 FQNNGV. The CDR3 is made up of 14 amino acids. V lost 2 bases, J lost 9 bases, and 11 bases lay in between. CDR3 bases: TGTGCCAGCAGCTTAAGCGGGGGGCGTTCACCCCTCCACTTT. It is translated as CASSLSGGRSPLHF.

As concerns this clonotype: One junction end does not reproduce the germline sequence, and a read error may be involved. J is TRBJ2-1 and V is TRBV4-1; no firm D call. CDR3 length: 15 residues. CDR1 is MGHRA and CDR2 is YSYEKL in the germline V gene. The CDR3 nucleotides are TGCGCCAGCAGCCAAATAGTCGGGTCGTACAATGAACAGTTCTTC. This sequence encodes CASSQIVGSYNEQFF.

The genes are TRBV6-1 and TRBJ1-6; D not resolved. Trimming shortened V by 2 bases and J by 9 bases, and 11 bases separated the two germline ends. The CDR3 has 14 amino acids. Looked up from germline, CDR1 is MNHNS and CDR2 is SASEGT. Here the CDR3 reads CASSEQVTGSPLHF. CDR3 nucleotide sequence: TGTGCCAGCAGTGAACAGGTAACGGGTTCACCCCTCCACTTT.

This clonotype appeared a few times. With a much larger clone just one base away, this may be a read error. J is TRBJ2-2 and V is TRBV29-1; 7 positions agree with TRBD2. From germline, CDR1 is SQVTM and CDR2 ANQGSEA. This CDR3 spans 16 amino acids. CDR3 residues: CSVGGPGAGLTGELLF. In nucleotides, the CDR3 is TGCAGCGTTGGCGGTCCCGGAGCGGGACTTACCGGGGAGCTGTTGTTT.